This T cell receptor beta chain is drawn from a study of technical replicates of blood from a handful of donors. Using immunoSEQ multiplex PCR, the repertoire was profiled, and TCRdb retains in-frame clones only, with some absent. The sample lists 65,000 to 85,000 clones, approximately 96% occurring once. The receptor was derived from a human donor in good health. Sequenced material: T cells isolated from PBMCs.

CDR3 in DNA: TGTGCCAGCAGGCTTCGGGGGACCTCCTACAATGAGCAGTTCTTC. Protein: CASRLRGTSYNEQFF. The chain uses TRBV2 and TRBJ2-1; TRBD2 is a possible D gene (6 bases). From germline, CDR1 is SNHLY and CDR2 FYNNEI. The CDR3 length is 15 residues. The V and J ends lost 6 bases and 0 bases respectively, with 12 bases between them.